This T cell receptor (beta chain) was sequenced during a study of T-cell reconstitution after alpha-beta-depleted transplantation in children. Preparation of the TCRbeta library used unique molecular identifiers. TCRdb independently ran MiXCR on the PCR reads; one entry per CDR3 protein. The top ten hold 2.5% to 4% of the sample, which has 500,000 to 600,000 distinct CDR3 sequences, around 17% seen once. Germline values: CDR1 SGHTA, CDR2 FQGNSA. V lost 1 base and J lost 3; bases outside the gene matches: 7. The CDR3 loop spans 16 amino acids. This specimen consisted of PBMCs from the stem cell graft donor, obtained from the stem cell graft. The TCR comes from a human donor who donated a stem cell graft to a child with acute lymphoblastic leukemia. V is TRBV7-2 and J is TRBJ2-7; 9 bases line up with TRBD2. The CDR3 DNA sequence: TGTGCCAGCAGCTTAGGAGGTAGCGGGAGCCTCTACGAGCAGTACTTC. It yields the protein CASSLGGSGSLYEQYF.